These 3 T cell receptor beta chains originate from one sample sequenced in a study of T cells after yellow fever vaccination. TCRdb recomputed calls from the 5' RACE reads with MiXCR, one row per CDR3 protein. Of 300,000 to 400,000 distinct CDR3 sequences in the sample, 7.5% to 9% are singletons; the top ten hold about a sixth. The sample consisted of PBMCs, taken on the day of the first yellow fever vaccination. The receptors originated from a man aged 18-30 years who received the YFV17D yellow fever vaccine.

CDR3: CASSIWGRTDTQYF. The CDR3 region has the DNA TGTGCCAGCAGTATATGGGGGCGCACAGATACGCAGTATTTT. The J gene is TRBJ2-3, the V gene TRBV12-3 or TRBV12-4, with a possible D match to TRBD1 (6 bases). The V and J ends lost 5 bases and 1 base respectively, with 10 bases between them. This CDR3 has 14 amino acids.

The chain is built from TRBV7-2 and TRBJ1-2; no definite D call. The germline V gene has CDR1 SGHTA and CDR2 FQGNSA. This CDR3 comprises 14 residues. V was shortened by 8 bases and J by 4 bases, with 17 bases between the two germline ends. CDR3 nucleotides: TGTGCCAGCTCGACGGGGTCGGGTTCCTATGGCTACACCTTC. Translated: CASSTGSGSYGYTF.

The V gene is TRBV6-1, the J gene TRBJ2-4; 11 nucleotides line up with TRBD2. The V and J ends lost 11 bases and 8 bases, in that order; junction bases with no gene match: 14. CDR3 size: 15 residues. CDR1 is MNHNS, CDR2 SASEGT, per germline. CDR3 in amino acids: CASLPLAGGGDIQYF. The CDR3 region has the DNA TGTGCCTCGCTTCCTCTAGCGGGGGGCGGTGACATTCAGTACTTC.